This T cell receptor beta chain was observed in a study of blood T cell repertoires in COVID-19. Study in general: Nucleic acid was either cDNA or gDNA, and it came from T cells, B-cell-depleted T cells, or PBMCs.

The method was immunoSEQ multiplex PCR; TCRdb's version includes in-frame clones alone and lacks a portion of them. The sample has around 310,000 clones; roughly 88% are singletons. The age range of participants was about 18 to 89 years, with residence in about 25 US areas. Losses at the gene ends were 0 bases for V and 10 bases for J; bases not matched to a gene: 10. Germline lookup yields CDR1 SGHRS and CDR2 YFSETQ. The CDR3 is 14 residues long. The clonotype was recovered from a man between 25 and 39 years old who had recovered from COVID-19. J is TRBJ2-7 and V is TRBV5-1, with 7 nucleotides matching TRBD1. The sample taken for sequencing was PBMCs or T cells enriched from blood (not recorded which). CDR3 DNA: TGCGCCAGCAGCTTGGCGACAGGGTTTTCAGTTCAGTACTTC. This encodes CASSLATGFSVQYF.